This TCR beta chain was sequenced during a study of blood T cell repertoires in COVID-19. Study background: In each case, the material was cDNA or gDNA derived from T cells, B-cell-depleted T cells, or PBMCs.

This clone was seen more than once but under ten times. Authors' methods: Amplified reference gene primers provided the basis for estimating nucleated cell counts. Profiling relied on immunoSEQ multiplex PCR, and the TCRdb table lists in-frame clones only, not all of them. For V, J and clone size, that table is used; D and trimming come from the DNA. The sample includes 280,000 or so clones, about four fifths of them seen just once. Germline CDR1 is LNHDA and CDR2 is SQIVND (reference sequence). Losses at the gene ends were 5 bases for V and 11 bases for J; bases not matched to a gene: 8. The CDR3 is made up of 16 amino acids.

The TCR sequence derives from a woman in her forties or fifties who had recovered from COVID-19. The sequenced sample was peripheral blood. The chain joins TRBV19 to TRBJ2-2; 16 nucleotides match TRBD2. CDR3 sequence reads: CASSPPGLAGGTELFF. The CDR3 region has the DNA TGTGCCAGTAGTCCTCCGGGACTAGCGGGGGGGACAGAGCTGTTTTTT. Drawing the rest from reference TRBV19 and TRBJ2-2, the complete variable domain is DGGITQSPKYLFRKEGQNVTLSCEQNLNHDAMYWYRQDPGQGLRLIYYSQIVNDFQKGDIAEGYSVSREKKESFPLTVTSAQKNPTAFYLCASSPPGLAGGTELFFGEGSRLTVL.